A single sample is the source of the 22 T cell receptor beta chains below, sequenced in a study of blood T cells in healthy people across ages. The second PCR ran 7 to 11 cycles with a sample-barcoded 5' primer and J-beta primers. TCRdb re-analysed the 5' RACE reads in MiXCR, keeping a single row per CDR3 protein. The sample comprises around 500,000 distinct CDR3 sequences, around 48% of which are singletons, and under 30% rests with the top ten. The sequenced sample consisted of blood. The receptors come from an elderly man in good health.

The V and J genes are TRBV12-3 or TRBV12-4 and TRBJ1-1, with D tentatively TRBD1 (6 bases). V was pared by 3 bases and J by 6 bases, with 14 bases between. The CDR3 spans 14 residues. CDR3 nucleotide sequence: TGTGCCAGCAGTTTTGATACCCGGACAGCTGAAGCTTTCTTT. Translated, it gives CASSFDTRTAEAFF.

The chain joins TRBV29-1 to TRBJ2-1; D uncertain. CDR3 length equals 12 residues. Trimming stripped 6 bases from V and 7 bases from J, with 13 bases between. CDR1 SQVTM and CDR2 ANQGSEA come from the germline V gene. Here the CDR3 DNA reads TGCAGCGTCGGACGTTCACGGAATGAGCAGTTCTTC. Protein: CSVGRSRNEQFF.

The count of this clonotype is one. The rearrangement joins TRBV20-1 to TRBJ2-1, with 8 bases matching TRBD2. Losses at the gene ends were 3 bases for V and 4 bases for J; bases not matched to a gene: 8. The CDR3 is 15 residues long. Per the germline V gene, CDR1 is DFQATT and CDR2 is SNEGSKA (reference sequence). The CDR3 bases are TGCAGTGCTAGGGAACTAACGGGAGGGTACAATGAGCAGTTCTTC. Protein: CSARELTGGYNEQFF.

This chain uses TRBV20-1 with TRBJ2-1; D is tentatively TRBD1 or TRBD2 (6 bases each). Between the trimmed V and J ends, which lost 6 bases and 6 bases, there was a span of 15 bases. CDR1 and CDR2 from the germline V gene are DFQATT and SNEGSKA (reference sequence). This CDR3 spans 13 amino acids. CDR3 nucleotides: TGCAGTGCGGGGGGCGCGGCGGGCAATGAGCAGTTCTTC. It encodes CSAGGAAGNEQFF.

This clonotype appeared a few times. J is TRBJ2-7 and V is TRBV5-1; 14 bases align to TRBD2. Looked up from germline, CDR1 is SGHRS and CDR2 is YFSETQ. V lost 4 bases, J lost 6 bases, and 6 bases stayed unmatched. CDR3 length equals 15 residues. The chain's CDR3 is CASSRGLAGVSEQYF. In nucleotides, the CDR3 is TGCGCCAGCAGCAGGGGACTAGCGGGGGTTTCCGAGCAGTACTTC.

This clonotype has a count of ten or more. V usage is TRBV6-5 and J usage is TRBJ2-1; 8 bases are shared with TRBD2. V trimming: 4 bases; J trimming: 0 bases; junction bases outside the gene matches: 5. Germline assignment: CDR1 MNHEY and CDR2 SVGAGI. The CDR3 runs to 16 residues. CDR3 coding DNA: TGTGCCAGCAGTTCTGCACTAGCGGTCTCCTACAATGAGCAGTTCTTC. Encoded protein: CASSSALAVSYNEQFF.

A remark on this clonotype: Relative to the germline gene, one junction end is altered; a read error may explain this. The chain couples TRBV11-1 to TRBJ2-1; D may correspond to TRBD1 or TRBD2 (5 bases each). Germline CDR1 is SGHAT and CDR2 is FQDESV (reference sequence). There are 16 residues in the CDR3. Here the CDR3 DNA reads TGTGTCAGCAGCGGAAGAGGGGCGGAATCCTACAATGAGCAGTTCTTT. Protein: CVSSGRGAESYNEQFF.

This clonotype showed up just a few times. This chain links TRBV20-1 with TRBJ2-1, with 9 bases matching TRBD2. J gave up 6 bases and V 5 bases, and 14 bases lay outside the gene matches. This CDR3 has 16 residues. From germline, CDR1 is DFQATT and CDR2 SNEGSKA (reference sequence). CDR3 protein: CSAAREGGRASNEQFF. The CDR3 DNA reads TGCAGTGCTGCCAGGGAAGGCGGGAGGGCCTCCAATGAGCAGTTCTTC.

This clonotype was counted once. The chain recombines TRBV30 with TRBJ2-7; maybe TRBD1 (5 bases). Germline V gene lookup returns CDR1 GTSNPN and CDR2 SVGIG (reference sequence). The CDR3 length is 15 residues. V shed 5 bases and J shed 2 bases, with 19 bases lying between them. The CDR3 sequence is CAWGARPVKAYEQYF. The CDR3 DNA reads TGTGCCTGGGGGGCCAGGCCAGTAAAGGCCTACGAGCAGTACTTC.

CDR3 coding DNA: TGTGCCAGCAGCTTAGTAAGGGGTGGAGGGCTCGAGCAGTACTTC. It translates to CASSLVRGGGLEQYF. The rearrangement uses TRBV13 and TRBJ2-7, with D perhaps matching TRBD2 (6 bases). The V gene lost 1 base and the J gene lost 6 bases, with 16 bases spanning the gap. Germline loops: CDR1 PRHDT, CDR2 FYEKMQ (reference sequence). CDR3 length equals 15 residues.

The CDR3 loop reads CASASGRYEQYF. The DNA for the CDR3 is TGTGCCAGCGCTAGCGGGAGGTACGAGCAGTACTTC. This sequence joins TRBV6-6 and TRBJ2-7, with 11 bases aligning to TRBD2. The V segment lost 8 bases and the J segment 4 bases; nucleotides outside the gene matches: 1. Germline-derived CDR1 and CDR2 are MNHNY and SVGAGI (reference sequence). The CDR3 has 12 residues.

The chain couples TRBV30 to TRBJ2-5; D gene ambiguous. The CDR3 is 12 amino acids. Germline CDR1 and CDR2: GTSNPN and SVGIG (reference sequence). Trimming shortened V by 1 base and J by 13 bases, and 16 bases separated the two germline ends. The CDR3, as DNA: TGTGCCTGGAGTGCACAACACCAGAAGCCGTACTTC. It yields the protein CAWSAQHQKPYF.

This clonotype occurred many times. This chain joins TRBV6-6 and TRBJ2-3; D unresolved. The CDR3 totals 14 residues. CDR1 and CDR2 from the germline V gene are MNHNY and SVGAGI (reference sequence). Trimming stripped 0 bases from V and 5 bases from J, with 9 bases between. The CDR3 bases are TGTGCCAGCAGTTACTCGGGGTGGGGAGATACGCAGTATTTT. Translating it yields CASSYSGWGDTQYF.

The CDR3 loop reads CASSQDGNTGELFF. In DNA, the CDR3 is TGCGCCAGCAGCCAAGACGGGAACACCGGGGAGCTGTTTTTT. The chain couples TRBV4-3 to TRBJ2-2; D uncertain. Between the trimmed V and J ends, which lost 0 bases and 1 base, there was a span of 3 bases. CDR1 is LGHNA, CDR2 YSLEER, per germline. The CDR3 consists of 14 residues.

The V and J genes are TRBV15 and TRBJ2-3; 10 bases are shared with TRBD2. The CDR3 runs to 14 residues. The germline V gene has CDR1 LNHNV and CDR2 YYDKDF (reference sequence). J was trimmed by 4 bases and V by 9 bases; bases with no gene match: 7. The CDR3, as DNA: TGTGCCACTTCCAGCGGGGGGGGTGCAGATACGCAGTATTTT. Its translation is CATSSGGGADTQYF.

This clonotype was picked up a small number of times. The rearrangement uses TRBV5-1 and TRBJ2-7; weak D call: TRBD2 (6 bases). Trimming took off 3 bases at V and 0 bases at J, with 13 bases between the two ends. Per the germline V gene, CDR1 is SGHRS and CDR2 is YFSETQ. CDR3 length: 15 residues. This chain's CDR3 is CASSSISDYSYEQYF. CDR3 bases: TGCGCCAGCAGCTCCATCTCGGACTACTCCTACGAGCAGTACTTC.

The chain combines TRBV2 with TRBJ1-1; no clear D. Germline CDR1 SNHLY, CDR2 FYNNEI. The CDR3 has 13 residues. Trimming stripped 6 bases from V and 6 bases from J, with 14 bases between. The chain's CDR3 is CASSPRVDSEAFF. The CDR3 coding sequence is TGTGCCAGCAGCCCCCGGGTGGACTCTGAAGCTTTCTTT.

The table lists this clonotype with a count of one. The V call is TRBV2, the J call TRBJ1-4; unclear D gene. CDR1 is SNHLY, CDR2 FYNNEI, per germline. The CDR3 is made up of 12 amino acids. V shed 8 bases and J shed 13 bases, with 17 bases lying between them. CDR3 residues: CASAVIALGLFF. Written as DNA, the CDR3 is TGTGCCAGCGCCGTCATCGCCCTGGGACTGTTTTTT.

This clonotype has only a few counts. CDR3 sequence (DNA): TGCGCCAGCAGCTTAGGGGCAGGAGACCTTTGGGAGCAGTACTTC. This codes for CASSLGAGDLWEQYF. The V gene is TRBV5-1, the J gene TRBJ2-7; TRBD1 is a possible D gene (5 bases). Trimming shortened V by 2 bases and J by 7 bases, and 19 bases separated the two germline ends. Germline CDR1 reads SGHRS; CDR2 reads YFSETQ. The CDR3 spans 15 residues.

This clonotype was seen only a few times. The rearrangement links TRBV9 to TRBJ2-1; TRBD1 might be the D (5 bases). V was cut by 4 bases and J by 4 bases, with 12 bases left in between. Germline values: CDR1 SGDLS, CDR2 YYNGEE. This CDR3 has 14 residues. In DNA form, the CDR3 reads TGTGCCAGCAGCCCCCGACAGTGGTACAATGAGCAGTTCTTC. Protein: CASSPRQWYNEQFF.

This clonotype was recorded at least ten times. The rearrangement uses TRBV5-1 and TRBJ2-1, with D possibly called TRBD1 or TRBD2 (5 bases each). Trimming removed 7 bases from V and 0 bases from J, with 14 bases in between. CDR1 is SGHRS, CDR2 YFSETQ, per germline. The CDR3 spans 15 residues. CDR3 sequence: CASRDAQSSYNEQFF. The CDR3, as DNA: TGCGCCAGCCGGGACGCCCAGAGCTCCTACAATGAGCAGTTCTTC.

This clonotype showed up just a few times. The chain combines TRBV12-3 or TRBV12-4 with TRBJ1-2; D is unclear. CDR3 length: 15 amino acids. V lost 7 bases to trimming and J lost 4 bases, with 19 bases between them. DNA for the CDR3: TGTGCCAGCACCCTCCCCGGACCTAGTCGCTATGGCTACACCTTC. Residues: CASTLPGPSRYGYTF.